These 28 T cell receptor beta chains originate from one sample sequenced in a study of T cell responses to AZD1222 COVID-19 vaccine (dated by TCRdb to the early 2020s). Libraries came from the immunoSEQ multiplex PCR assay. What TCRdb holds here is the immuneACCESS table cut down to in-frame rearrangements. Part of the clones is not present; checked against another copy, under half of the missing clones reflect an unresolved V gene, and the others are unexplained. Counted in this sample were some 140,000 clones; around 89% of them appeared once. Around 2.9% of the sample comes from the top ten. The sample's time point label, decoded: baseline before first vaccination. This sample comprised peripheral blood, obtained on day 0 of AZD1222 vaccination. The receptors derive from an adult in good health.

Written as DNA, the CDR3 is TGCGCCAGCAGCCAAGTTCTAGCGGGGGACCGCGAGCAGTACTTC. Translation gives CASSQVLAGDREQYF. The genes are TRBV4-3 and TRBJ2-7, with 10 bases matching TRBD2. CDR1 is LGHNA and CDR2 is YSLEER in the germline V gene. Unmatched junction bases numbered 6, after V lost 1 base and J lost 6 bases. The CDR3 runs 15 residues.

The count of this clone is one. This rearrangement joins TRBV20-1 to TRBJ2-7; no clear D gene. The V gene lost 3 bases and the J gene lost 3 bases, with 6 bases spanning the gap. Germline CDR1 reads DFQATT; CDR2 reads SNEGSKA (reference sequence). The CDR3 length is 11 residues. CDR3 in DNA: TGCAGTGCTAGGCAGGACTACGAGCAGTACTTC. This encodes CSARQDYEQYF.

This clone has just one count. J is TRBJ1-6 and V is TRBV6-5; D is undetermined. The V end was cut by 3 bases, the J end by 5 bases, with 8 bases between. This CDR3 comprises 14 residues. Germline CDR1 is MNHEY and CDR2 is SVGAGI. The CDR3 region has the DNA TGTGCCAGCAGTTATAGGGCAGATAATTCACCCCTCCACTTT. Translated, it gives CASSYRADNSPLHF.

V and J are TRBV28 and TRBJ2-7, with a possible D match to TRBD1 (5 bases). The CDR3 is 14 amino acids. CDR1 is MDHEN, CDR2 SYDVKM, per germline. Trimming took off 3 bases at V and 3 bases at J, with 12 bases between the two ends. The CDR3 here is CASSFRDLIYEQYF. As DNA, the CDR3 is TGTGCCAGCAGTTTCAGGGATCTGATCTACGAGCAGTACTTC.

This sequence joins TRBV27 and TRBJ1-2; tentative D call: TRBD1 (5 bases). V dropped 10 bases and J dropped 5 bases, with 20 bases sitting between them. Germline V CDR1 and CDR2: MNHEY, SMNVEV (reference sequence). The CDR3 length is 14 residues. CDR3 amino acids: CATPIWGDRYGYTF. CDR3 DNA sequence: TGTGCCACCCCCATTTGGGGGGATCGTTATGGCTACACCTTC.

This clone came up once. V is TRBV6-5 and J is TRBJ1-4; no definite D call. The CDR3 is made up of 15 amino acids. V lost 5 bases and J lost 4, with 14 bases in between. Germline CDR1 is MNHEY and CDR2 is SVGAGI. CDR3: CASSPRGPINEKLFF. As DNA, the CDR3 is TGTGCCAGCAGTCCAAGAGGGCCGATTAATGAAAAACTGTTTTTT.

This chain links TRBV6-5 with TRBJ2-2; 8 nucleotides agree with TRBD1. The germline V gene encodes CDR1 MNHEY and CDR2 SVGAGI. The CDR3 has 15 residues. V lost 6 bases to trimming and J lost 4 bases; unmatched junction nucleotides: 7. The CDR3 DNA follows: TGTGCCAGCAGCTTACGGACAGGGAGCACCGGGGAGCTGTTTTTT. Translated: CASSLRTGSTGELFF.

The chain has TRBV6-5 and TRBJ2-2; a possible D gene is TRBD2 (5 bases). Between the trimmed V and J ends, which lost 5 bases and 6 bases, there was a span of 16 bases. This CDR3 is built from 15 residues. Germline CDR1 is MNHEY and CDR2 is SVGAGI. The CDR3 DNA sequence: TGTGCCAGCAGTATAGACTCGCCCGGGGCCGGGGAGCTGTTTTTT. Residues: CASSIDSPGAGELFF.

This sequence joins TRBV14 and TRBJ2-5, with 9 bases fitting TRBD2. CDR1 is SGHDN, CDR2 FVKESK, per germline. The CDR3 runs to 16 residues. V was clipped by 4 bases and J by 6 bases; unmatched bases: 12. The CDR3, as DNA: TGTGCCAGCAGCCGAACTTACAGCGGGGGGAGAAAGACCCAGTACTTC. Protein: CASSRTYSGGRKTQYF.

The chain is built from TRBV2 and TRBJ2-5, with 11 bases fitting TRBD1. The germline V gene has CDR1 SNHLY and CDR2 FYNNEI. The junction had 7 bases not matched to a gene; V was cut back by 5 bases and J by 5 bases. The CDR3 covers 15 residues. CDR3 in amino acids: CASSLGQGARETQYF. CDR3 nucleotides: TGTGCCAGCAGTTTAGGACAGGGGGCGCGGGAGACCCAGTACTTC.

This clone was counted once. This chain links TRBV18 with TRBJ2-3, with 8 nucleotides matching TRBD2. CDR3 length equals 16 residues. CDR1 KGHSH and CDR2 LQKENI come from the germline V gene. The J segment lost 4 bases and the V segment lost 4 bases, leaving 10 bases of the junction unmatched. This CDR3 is CASSLRGGRSADTQYF. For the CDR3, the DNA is TGTGCCAGCTCACTTCGGGGGGGCCGTTCTGCAGATACGCAGTATTTT.

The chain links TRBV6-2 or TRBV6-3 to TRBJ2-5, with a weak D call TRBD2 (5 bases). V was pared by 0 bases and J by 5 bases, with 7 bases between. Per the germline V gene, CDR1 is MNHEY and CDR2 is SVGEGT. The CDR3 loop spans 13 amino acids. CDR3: CASSYSIAETQYF. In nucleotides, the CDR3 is TGTGCCAGCAGTTACTCAATAGCGGAGACCCAGTACTTC.

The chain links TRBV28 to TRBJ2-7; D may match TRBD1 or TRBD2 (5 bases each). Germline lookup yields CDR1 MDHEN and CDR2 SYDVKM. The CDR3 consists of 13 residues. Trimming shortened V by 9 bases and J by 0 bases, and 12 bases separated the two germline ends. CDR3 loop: CARKGDASYEQYF. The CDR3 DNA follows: TGTGCCAGAAAAGGGGACGCCTCCTACGAGCAGTACTTC. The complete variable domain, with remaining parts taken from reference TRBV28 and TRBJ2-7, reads DVKVTQSSRYLVKRTGEKVFLECVQDMDHENMFWYRQDPGLGLRLIYFSYDVKMKEKGDIPEGYSVSREKKERFSLILESASTNQTSMYLCARKGDASYEQYFGPGTRLTVT.

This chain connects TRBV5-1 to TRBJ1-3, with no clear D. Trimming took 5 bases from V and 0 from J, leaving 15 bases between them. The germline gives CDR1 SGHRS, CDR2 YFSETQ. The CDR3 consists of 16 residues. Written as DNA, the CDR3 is TGCGCCAGCAGGGACGGCAGAGACCTCTCTGGAAACACCATATATTTT. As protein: CASRDGRDLSGNTIYF.

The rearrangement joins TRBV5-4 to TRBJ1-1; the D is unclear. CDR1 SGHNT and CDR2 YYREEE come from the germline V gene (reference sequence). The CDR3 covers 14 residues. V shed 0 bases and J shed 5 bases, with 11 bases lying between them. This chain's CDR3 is CASSLGLGLTEAFF. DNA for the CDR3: TGTGCCAGCAGCTTGGGTCTGGGTTTGACTGAAGCTTTCTTT.

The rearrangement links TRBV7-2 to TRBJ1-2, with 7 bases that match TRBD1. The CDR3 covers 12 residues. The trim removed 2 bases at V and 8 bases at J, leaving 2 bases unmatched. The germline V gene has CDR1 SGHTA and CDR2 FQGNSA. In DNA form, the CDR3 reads TGTGCCAGCAGCTTAACACAGGGGGGCTACACCTTC. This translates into CASSLTQGGYTF.

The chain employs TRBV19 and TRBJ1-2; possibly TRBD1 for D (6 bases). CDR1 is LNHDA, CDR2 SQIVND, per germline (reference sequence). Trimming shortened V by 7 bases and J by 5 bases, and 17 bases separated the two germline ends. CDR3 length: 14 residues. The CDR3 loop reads CASNLGAAAYGYTF. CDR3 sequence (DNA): TGTGCCAGTAATTTGGGGGCTGCCGCTTATGGCTACACCTTC.

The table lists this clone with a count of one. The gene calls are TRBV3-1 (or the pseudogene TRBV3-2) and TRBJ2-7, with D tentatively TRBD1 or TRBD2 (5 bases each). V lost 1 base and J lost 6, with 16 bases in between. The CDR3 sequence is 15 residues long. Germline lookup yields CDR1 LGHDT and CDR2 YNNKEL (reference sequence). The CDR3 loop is CASSQGERHGAEQYF. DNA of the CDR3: TGTGCCAGCAGCCAAGGCGAGCGACACGGGGCCGAGCAGTACTTC.

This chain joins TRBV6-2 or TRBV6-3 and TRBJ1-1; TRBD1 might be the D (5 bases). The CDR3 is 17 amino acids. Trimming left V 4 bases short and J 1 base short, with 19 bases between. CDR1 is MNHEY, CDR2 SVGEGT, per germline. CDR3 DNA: TGTGCCAGCAGTTGGGGACCCGGGAGAAGGGCGAACACTGAAGCTTTCTTT. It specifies CASSWGPGRRANTEAFF.

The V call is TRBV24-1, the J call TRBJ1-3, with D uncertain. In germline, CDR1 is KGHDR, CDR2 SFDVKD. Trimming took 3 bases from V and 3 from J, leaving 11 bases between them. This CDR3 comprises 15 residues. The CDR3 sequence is CATSDTGLGGNTIYF. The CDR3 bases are TGTGCCACCAGTGATACCGGACTTGGTGGAAACACCATATATTTT.

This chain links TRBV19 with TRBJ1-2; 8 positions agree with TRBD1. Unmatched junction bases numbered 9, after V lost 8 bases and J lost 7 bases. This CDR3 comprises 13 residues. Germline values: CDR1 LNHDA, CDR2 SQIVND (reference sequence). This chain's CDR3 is CASLDRGLFGYTF. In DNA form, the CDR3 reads TGTGCCAGTCTCGACAGGGGATTGTTTGGCTACACCTTC. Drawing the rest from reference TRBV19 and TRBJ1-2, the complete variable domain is DGGITQSPKYLFRKEGQNVTLSCEQNLNHDAMYWYRQDPGQGLRLIYYSQIVNDFQKGDIAEGYSVSREKKESFPLTVTSAQKNPTAFYLCASLDRGLFGYTFGSGTRLTVV.

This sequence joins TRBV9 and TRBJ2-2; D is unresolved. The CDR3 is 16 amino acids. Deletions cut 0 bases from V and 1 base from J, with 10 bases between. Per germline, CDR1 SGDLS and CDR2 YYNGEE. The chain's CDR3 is CASSVAVVGNTGELFF. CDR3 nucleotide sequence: TGTGCCAGCAGCGTAGCCGTAGTAGGGAACACCGGGGAGCTGTTTTTT. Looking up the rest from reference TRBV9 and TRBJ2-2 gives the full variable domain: DSGVTQTPKHLITATGQRVTLRCSPRSGDLSVYWYQQSLDQGLQFLIQYYNGEERAKGNILERFSAQQFPDLHSELNLSSLELGDSALYFCASSVAVVGNTGELFFGEGSRLTVL.

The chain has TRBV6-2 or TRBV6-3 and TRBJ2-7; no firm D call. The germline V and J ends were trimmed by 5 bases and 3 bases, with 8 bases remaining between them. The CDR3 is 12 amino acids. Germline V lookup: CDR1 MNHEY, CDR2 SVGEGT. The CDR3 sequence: CASSQLRYEQYF. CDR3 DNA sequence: TGTGCCAGCAGTCAACTACGCTACGAGCAGTACTTC.

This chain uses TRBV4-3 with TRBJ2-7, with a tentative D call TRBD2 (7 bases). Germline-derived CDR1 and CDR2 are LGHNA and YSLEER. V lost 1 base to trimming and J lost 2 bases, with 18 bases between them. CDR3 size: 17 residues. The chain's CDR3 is CASSQVWGGALPYEQYF. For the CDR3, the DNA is TGCGCCAGCAGCCAAGTGTGGGGGGGGGCCCTCCCCTACGAGCAGTACTTC.

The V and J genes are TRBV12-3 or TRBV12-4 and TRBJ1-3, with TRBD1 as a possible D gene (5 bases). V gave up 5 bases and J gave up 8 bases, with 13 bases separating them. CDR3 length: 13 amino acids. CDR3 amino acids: CASSPGQGDTIYF. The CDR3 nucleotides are TGTGCCAGCAGTCCCGGTCAGGGAGACACCATATATTTT.

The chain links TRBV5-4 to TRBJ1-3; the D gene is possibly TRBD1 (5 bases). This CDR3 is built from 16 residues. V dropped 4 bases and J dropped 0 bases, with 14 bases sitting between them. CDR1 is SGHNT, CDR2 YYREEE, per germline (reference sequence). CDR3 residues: CASSTGTQSSGNTIYF. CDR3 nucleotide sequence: TGTGCCAGCAGCACCGGGACGCAGAGCTCTGGAAACACCATATATTTT.

The CDR3 coding sequence is TGTGCCAGCAGCCGGGACAGAGAGCAGTACTTC. Its protein product is CASSRDREQYF. The chain combines TRBV12-3 or TRBV12-4 with TRBJ2-7; TRBD1 aligns across 7 bases. The CDR3 loop spans 11 amino acids. V trimming: 6 bases; J trimming: 7 bases; junction bases outside the gene matches: 3.

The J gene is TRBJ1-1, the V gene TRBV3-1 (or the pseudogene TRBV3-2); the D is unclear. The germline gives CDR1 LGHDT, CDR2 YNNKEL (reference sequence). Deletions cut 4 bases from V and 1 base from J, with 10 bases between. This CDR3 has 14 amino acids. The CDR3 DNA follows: TGTGCCAGCAGCCCGGACCTTTCGAACACTGAAGCTTTCTTT. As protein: CASSPDLSNTEAFF.